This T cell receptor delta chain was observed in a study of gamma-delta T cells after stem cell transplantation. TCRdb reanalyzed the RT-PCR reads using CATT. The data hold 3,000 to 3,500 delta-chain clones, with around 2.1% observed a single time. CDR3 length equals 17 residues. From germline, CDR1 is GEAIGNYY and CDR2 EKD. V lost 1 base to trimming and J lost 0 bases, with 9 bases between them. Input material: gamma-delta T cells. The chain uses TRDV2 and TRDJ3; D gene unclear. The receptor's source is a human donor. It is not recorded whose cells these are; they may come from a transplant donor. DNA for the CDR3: TGTGCCTGTGACACTGGGACTAACTCCTGGGACACCCGACAGATGTTTTTC. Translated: CACDTGTNSWDTRQMFF.